This T cell receptor (beta chain) was identified in a study of CD8 T cells in ankylosing spondylitis. TCRdb fed the 5' RACE reads into MiXCR, producing one record per CDR3 protein. The repertoire holds 220,000 or so distinct CDR3 sequences, 10% seen once, with approximately 20% in the top ten. Per germline, CDR1 SGHNT and CDR2 YYREEE (reference sequence). Trimming removed 6 bases at V and 0 bases at J, with 15 bases between. The CDR3 sequence is 16 residues long. The chain carries TRBV5-4 and TRBJ2-2; D is possibly TRBD2 (5 bases). The TCR originated in a male donor with ankylosing spondylitis or in good health (not recorded which). What was sequenced was blood, either unsorted or a sorted T cell fraction (not recorded which). The CDR3 sequence: CASTPSSGPNTGELFF. CDR3 nucleotide sequence: TGTGCCAGCACCCCTTCGAGCGGCCCGAACACCGGGGAGCTGTTTTTT.